Given below is one T cell receptor beta chain in context. The antigen remains undetermined. This specimen comes from a study of a mutant IDH1 vaccine in newly diagnosed glioma. About the study: Earlier treatment was radiotherapy, temozolomide, or both, with most getting both.

The protocol was immunoSEQ multiplex PCR, while the TCRdb copy is restricted to in-frame clones and leaves out a portion. Altogether around 53,000 clones are present, around 90% being singletons, with the ten largest covering 2% to 2.5%. V was pared by 6 bases and J by 8 bases, with 8 bases of the junction left unmatched. Germline V gene lookup returns CDR1 MNHNY and CDR2 SVGAGI (reference sequence). The length of the CDR3 is 14 residues. Time point reported: week 11, during vaccination. All doses held 300 ug of mutant IDH1 20-mer peptide, with topical imiquimod. This chain uses TRBV6-6 with TRBJ2-1; 9 bases agree with TRBD2. The origin of this receptor is a man in his fifties with glioma. Material: PBMCs, obtained from a glioma patient whose treatment included an IDH1 peptide vaccine. In DNA, the CDR3 is TGTGCCAGCAGGCGGGAGGGCATGGTGGATGAGCAGTTCTTC. It codes for CASRREGMVDEQFF.